This T cell receptor beta chain emerged from a study of cytomegalovirus exposure and HLA in healthy donors. The V gene lost 0 bases and the J gene lost 0 bases, with 10 bases spanning the gap. CDR1 and CDR2 from the germline V gene are SGHRS and YFSETQ. The CDR3 is 16 amino acids. The PCR had 60 Vbeta and 13 Jbeta primers. Generated by immunoSEQ multiplex PCR, the TCRdb table keeps only in-frame clones and is missing some. This sample's clone table lists 150,000 to 200,000 clones. This clonotype was obtained from a woman between 55 and 75 years old in good health and CMV-seronegative. Sequenced material: PBMCs. The gene calls are TRBV5-1 and TRBJ2-1, with TRBD1 as a possible D gene (5 bases). The CDR3: CASSLEGRPSYNEQFF. CDR3 DNA sequence: TGCGCCAGCAGCTTGGAGGGGCGCCCCTCCTACAATGAGCAGTTCTTC. The variable domain in full, with the rest retrieved from reference TRBV5-1 and TRBJ2-1, is KAGVTQTPRYLIKTRGQQVTLSCSPISGHRSVSWYQQTPGQGLQFLFEYFSETQRNKGNFPGRFSGRQFSNSRSEMNVSTLELGDSALYLCASSLEGRPSYNEQFFGPGTRLTVL.